This T cell receptor (beta chain) was retrieved from a study of blood T cells in healthy people across ages. Study summary: About one barcoded beta molecule per two T cells came from capture by template switching.

Regarding this clonotype: What it binds is unknown.

The authors ran a second PCR of about 6 to 11 cycles using a sample-barcoded 5' primer and a J-beta primer mix. Each cDNA molecule was tagged by a template-switch adaptor that had 12 random nucleotides. TCRdb reprocessed the 5' RACE reads via MiXCR and lists one record per CDR3 protein. The sample has about 1.7 million distinct CDR3 sequences, 28% seen once; the top ten hold 7.7%. The CDR3 sequence is 16 residues long. With 0 bases clipped from V and 2 bases from J, the junction kept 5 bases outside the gene matches. CDR1 and CDR2 from the germline V gene are LGHNT and FRNRAP. Study outcomes and limitations: Since the PBMCs were unsorted, naive and antigen-experienced cells could not be conclusively compared. Comparison with aged donors showed that long-lived donors had more naive CD4+ cells and higher diversity.

The chain links TRBV12-5 to TRBJ2-3; 7 bases are shared with TRBD1. The sample taken for sequencing was blood. The TCR originated in a woman in her thirties in good health. CDR3 protein: CASGLVLGQPTDTQYF. CDR3 sequence (DNA): TGTGCTAGTGGTTTGGTATTGGGACAGCCCACAGATACGCAGTATTTT. Using reference TRBV12-5 and TRBJ2-3 for the parts outside the CDR3, the full variable domain is DARVTQTPRHKVTEMGQEVTMRCQPILGHNTVFWYRQTMMQGLELLAYFRNRAPLDDSGMPKDRFSAEMPDATLATLKIQPSEPRDSAVYFCASGLVLGQPTDTQYFGPGTRLTVL.